The clone carrying this TCR beta chain was detected ten times or more. The antigen remains undetermined. TCRdb re-derived calls from the reads in MiXCR, one entry per CDR3 protein. Here the sample spans about 900,000 distinct CDR3 sequences, around 32% being singletons. The data belong to a study of T cell repertoires in cytomegalovirus infection. Study-wide context: Matching HLA type, along with CMV infection, was indicated by public TCR beta signatures.

Germline V gene lookup returns CDR1 SGHVS and CDR2 FQNEAQ. Trimming cost V 4 bases and J 0 bases; bases outside gene matches: 9. CDR3 size: 19 residues. Source: cultured CD8+ T cells from PBMCs, taken from culture after CMV antigen stimulation. The source is a human donor in good health (CMV status not recorded). Some clones in this sample may be carry-over from other donors' samples. The chain recombines TRBV7-8 with TRBJ2-1; 13 nucleotides line up with TRBD2. This CDR3 reads CASSSTSGGAPRSYNEQFF. The CDR3 DNA sequence: TGTGCCAGCAGCTCAACTAGCGGGGGGGCACCCCGCTCCTACAATGAGCAGTTCTTC.